This T cell receptor beta chain was retrieved from a study of spatial heterogeneity in lung cancer. This clonotype was seen repeatedly, ten times or more. Its antigen remains unidentified. Study results and caveats: Expanded intratumoral alpha and beta TCR counts tracked tumor mutation counts.

Time point reported: sample taken at primary tumor resection. Unmatched junction bases numbered 5, after V lost 6 bases and J lost 0 bases. Per germline, CDR1 MNHEY and CDR2 SVGAGI. The length of the CDR3 is 15 residues. In TCRdb, the 5' RACE reads were re-called with MiXCR into one record per CDR3 protein. The sample yields under 8,000 distinct CDR3 sequences, 1% to 1.5% seen once. The clonotype originates from a male donor with early-stage non-small cell lung cancer. This chain joins TRBV6-5 and TRBJ1-5, with TRBD1 matching 7 bases. The specimen was lung tumor tissue, collected at surgery. CDR3 sequence reads: CASRPQGGSNQPQHF. In DNA form, the CDR3 reads TGTGCCAGCAGACCCCAGGGGGGTAGCAATCAGCCCCAGCATTTT.